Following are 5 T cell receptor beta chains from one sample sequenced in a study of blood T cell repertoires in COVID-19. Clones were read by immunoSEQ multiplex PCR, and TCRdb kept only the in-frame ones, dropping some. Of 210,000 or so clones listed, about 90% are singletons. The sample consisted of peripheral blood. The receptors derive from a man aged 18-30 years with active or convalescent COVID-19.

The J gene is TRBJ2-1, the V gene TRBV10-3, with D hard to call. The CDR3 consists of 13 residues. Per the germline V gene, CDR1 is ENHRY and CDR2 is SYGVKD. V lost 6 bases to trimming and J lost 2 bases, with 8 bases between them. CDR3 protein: CAIRTETYNEQFF. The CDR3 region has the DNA TGTGCCATCAGAACAGAGACCTACAATGAGCAGTTCTTC.

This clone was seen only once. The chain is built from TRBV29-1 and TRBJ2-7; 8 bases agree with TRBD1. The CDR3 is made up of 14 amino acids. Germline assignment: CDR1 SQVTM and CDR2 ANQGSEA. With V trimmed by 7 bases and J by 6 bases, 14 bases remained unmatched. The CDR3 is CSALEDRADREQYF. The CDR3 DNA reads TGCAGCGCGCTGGAGGACAGGGCAGACCGCGAGCAGTACTTC.

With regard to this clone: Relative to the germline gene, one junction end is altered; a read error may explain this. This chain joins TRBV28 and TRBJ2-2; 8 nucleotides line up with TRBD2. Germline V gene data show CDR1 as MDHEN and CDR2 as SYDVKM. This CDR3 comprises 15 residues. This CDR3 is CASTPGGAKTGELFF. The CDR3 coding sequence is TGTGCCAGCACCCCCGGGGGGGCGAAGACCGGGGAGCTGTTTTTT.

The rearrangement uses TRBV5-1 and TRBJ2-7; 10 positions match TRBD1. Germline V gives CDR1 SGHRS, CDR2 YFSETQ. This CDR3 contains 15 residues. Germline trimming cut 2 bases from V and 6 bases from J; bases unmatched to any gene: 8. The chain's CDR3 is CASSFDPTGGGEQYF. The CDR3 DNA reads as TGCGCCAGCAGCTTTGACCCGACAGGGGGCGGCGAGCAGTACTTC.

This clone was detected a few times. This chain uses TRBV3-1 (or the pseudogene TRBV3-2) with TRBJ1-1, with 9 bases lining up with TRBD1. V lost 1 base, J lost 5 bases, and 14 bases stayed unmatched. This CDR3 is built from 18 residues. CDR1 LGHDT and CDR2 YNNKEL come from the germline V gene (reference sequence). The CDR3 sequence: CASSQVTGTGTRRTEAFF. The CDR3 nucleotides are TGTGCCAGCAGCCAAGTGACCGGGACAGGGACCCGGAGGACTGAAGCTTTCTTT.